The next 23 T cell receptor beta chains were all read from a single sample in a study of T cells after yellow fever vaccination. TCRdb independently ran MiXCR on the 5' RACE reads; one entry per CDR3 protein. The repertoire includes about 350,000 distinct CDR3 sequences, 4.1% of them detected once, and under 30% sits in the top ten. The sequencing used PBMCs, collected 5 days after the yellow fever booster vaccination. These receptors were taken from a man between 18 and 35 years old who received the YFV17D yellow fever vaccine.

The sample holds a few counts of this clonotype. J is TRBJ1-2 and V is TRBV6-5; TRBD1 agrees at 9 bases. CDR1 and CDR2 (germline): MNHEY, SVGAGI. This CDR3 region has 13 residues. Trimming cost V 6 bases and J 4 bases; bases outside gene matches: 3. DNA of the CDR3: TGTGCCAGCAGCTTGGACAGGGGCTATGGCTACACCTTC. It is translated as CASSLDRGYGYTF.

This chain connects TRBV4-1 to TRBJ1-1; D is possibly TRBD1 (5 bases). CDR1 is MGHRA, CDR2 YSYEKL, per germline. This CDR3 comprises 15 residues. Trimming stripped 1 base from V and 6 bases from J, with 15 bases between. As DNA, the CDR3 is TGCGCCAGCAGCCAAGGGCGGGAGGGGAAGGCTGAAGCTTTCTTT. Translated: CASSQGREGKAEAFF.

This clonotype appeared many times. The chain combines TRBV7-9 with TRBJ1-2; D is perhaps TRBD1 (6 bases). This CDR3 comprises 13 residues. Germline lookup yields CDR1 SEHNR and CDR2 FQNEAQ (reference sequence). The ends were cut back, 3 bases at V and 3 bases at J, with 8 bases in the middle. As DNA, the CDR3 is TGTGCCAGCAGCTTGGACAGTCACTATGGCTACACCTTC. Translating gives CASSLDSHYGYTF.

DNA for the CDR3: TGTGCCAGCAGCTATGGGGCCAACGTCCTGACTTTC. Translation gives CASSYGANVLTF. The V call is TRBV7-2, the J call TRBJ2-6; D not certain. With 4 bases removed from V and 3 bases from J, the gap between germline ends came to 1 base. In germline, CDR1 is SGHTA, CDR2 FQGNSA. The CDR3 spans 12 residues.

This clonotype has a handful of counts. J is TRBJ1-4 and V is TRBV28; D not resolved. The CDR3 extends over 15 amino acids. V shed 8 bases and J shed 0 bases, with 13 bases lying between them. Germline lookup yields CDR1 MDHEN and CDR2 SYDVKM. CDR3 in amino acids: CASSEDTTTNEKLFF. For the CDR3, the DNA is TGTGCCAGCTCGGAAGACACAACAACTAATGAAAAACTGTTTTTT.

This clonotype was seen at least ten times. The rearrangement uses TRBV4-2 and TRBJ2-5; D not resolved. Germline CDR1 and CDR2: LGHNA and YNFKEQ. V was shortened by 1 base and J by 5 bases, with 8 bases between the two germline ends. CDR3 length: 13 amino acids. This CDR3 is CASSQVVQETQYF. CDR3 nucleotide sequence: TGTGCCAGCAGCCAAGTGGTGCAGGAGACCCAGTACTTC.

The CDR3 here is CASSFDRRLSGSPLHF. CDR3 coding DNA: TGTGCCAGCAGCTTTGACCGACGACTATCGGGTTCACCCCTCCACTTT. The V gene is TRBV5-6, the J gene TRBJ1-6, with no clear D. Per the germline V gene, CDR1 is SGHDT and CDR2 is YYEEEE. Trimming left V 2 bases short and J 9 bases short, with 18 bases between. CDR3 size: 16 residues. The full variable domain, rest sourced from reference TRBV5-6 and TRBJ1-6, is DAGVTQSPTHLIKTRGQQVTLRCSPKSGHDTVSWYQQALGQGPQFIFQYYEEEERQRGNFPDRFSGHQFPNYSSELNVNALLLGDSALYLCASSFDRRLSGSPLHFGNGTRLTVT.

In its sample, this clonotype was seen many times. This sequence joins TRBV6-2 or TRBV6-3 and TRBJ1-1, with D perhaps TRBD1 (5 bases). The CDR3 extends over 13 amino acids. Germline V lookup: CDR1 MNHEY, CDR2 SVGEGT. V shed 11 bases and J shed 1 base, with 14 bases lying between them. The chain's CDR3 is CAGHRDGNTEAFF. The CDR3 nucleotides read TGTGCCGGACACCGGGACGGGAACACTGAAGCTTTCTTT.

This clonotype was seen ten or more times. V gene TRBV6-6 combines with J gene TRBJ1-2; the D is unclear. Trimming shortened V by 0 bases and J by 8 bases, and 7 bases separated the two germline ends. Germline V lookup: CDR1 MNHNY, CDR2 SVGAGI (reference sequence). This CDR3 comprises 12 residues. CDR3 DNA sequence: TGTGCCAGCAGTTACTCGGGAGGAGGCTACACCTTC. Its translation is CASSYSGGGYTF.

This clonotype occurred a few times. The chain recombines TRBV4-2 with TRBJ2-3, with TRBD2 matching over 7 bases. In germline, CDR1 is LGHNA, CDR2 YNFKEQ. V was clipped by 6 bases and J by 0 bases; unmatched bases: 3. This CDR3 spans 14 amino acids. CDR3 in amino acids: CASRRGTSTDTQYF. CDR3 nucleotides: TGTGCCAGCAGGCGGGGGACTAGCACAGATACGCAGTATTTT.

The rearrangement uses TRBV7-9 and TRBJ2-5; D ambiguous. Germline V gene sequence: CDR1 SEHNR, CDR2 FQNEAQ (reference sequence). The CDR3 sequence is 13 residues long. The V and J ends lost 4 bases and 5 bases respectively, with 11 bases between them. The CDR3 DNA reads as TGTGCCAGCAGCTCCCCGTCCAGTGAGACCCAGTACTTC. This encodes CASSSPSSETQYF.

This clonotype has at least ten counts. V usage is TRBV5-4 and J usage is TRBJ2-2; maybe TRBD2 (7 bases). The CDR3 has 18 residues. Germline V gene lookup returns CDR1 SGHNT and CDR2 YYREEE (reference sequence). The V end lost 5 bases, the J end lost 2 bases, and 22 bases lay between the germline ends. The CDR3 coding sequence is TGTGCCAGCAGTCCGATCGGGGCGGGGGCCCAAAACACCGGGGAGCTGTTTTTT. Its protein product is CASSPIGAGAQNTGELFF. The variable domain in full, with the rest retrieved from reference TRBV5-4 and TRBJ2-2, is ETGVTQSPTHLIKTRGQQVTLRCSSQSGHNTVSWYQQALGQGPQFIFQYYREEENGRGNFPPRFSGLQFPNYSSELNVNALELDDSALYLCASSPIGAGAQNTGELFFGEGSRLTVL.

In DNA, the CDR3 is TGTGCCGGCAGTTACGGGACAGGGCGATGGGAGCAGTACGTC. This encodes CAGSYGTGRWEQYV. The chain employs TRBV6-2 or TRBV6-3 and TRBJ2-7, with 9 bases aligning to TRBD1. CDR1 and CDR2 (germline): MNHEY, SVGEGT. The CDR3 runs 14 residues.

This clonotype was found a few times. This chain connects TRBV5-1 to TRBJ2-6; unclear D gene. The germline CDR1 and CDR2 sequences are SGHRS and YFSETQ. The CDR3 length is 14 residues. Trimming took 6 bases from V and 4 from J, leaving 11 bases between them. The CDR3 is CASKSEGGANVLTF. Written as DNA, the CDR3 is TGCGCCAGCAAAAGCGAAGGGGGGGCCAACGTCCTGACTTTC.

The V gene is TRBV10-3, the J gene TRBJ2-2; 8 nucleotides line up with TRBD1. In germline, CDR1 is ENHRY, CDR2 SYGVKD. The CDR3 has 13 residues. Unmatched junction bases numbered 4, after V lost 8 bases and J lost 5 bases. CDR3 bases: TGTGCCATCGCGGACAGGGCAACCGGGGAGCTGTTTTTT. Translation: CAIADRATGELFF.

This clonotype was found a few times. The chain combines TRBV29-1 with TRBJ1-1, with a weak D call TRBD1 (6 bases). V lost 4 bases, J lost 1 base, and 13 bases lay in between. This CDR3 region has 14 residues. Germline V gene data show CDR1 as SQVTM and CDR2 as ANQGSEA. CDR3 nucleotide sequence: TGCAGCGTTGCGGGGGGGCCGACGAACACTGAAGCTTTCTTT. Its protein product is CSVAGGPTNTEAFF.

The sample holds one count of this clonotype. A read error is possible here, since a much larger clone lies one base away. In DNA form, the CDR3 reads TGTGCCAGCAGATTTGGCGGGACGAGCACAGATACGCAGTATTTT. Translating it yields CASRFGGTSTDTQYF. The chain links TRBV27 to TRBJ2-3, with D perhaps TRBD2 (6 bases). V was shortened by 6 bases and J by 0 bases, with 13 bases between the two germline ends. Germline loops: CDR1 MNHEY, CDR2 SMNVEV (reference sequence). CDR3 length: 15 residues.

This clonotype appeared a few times. J is TRBJ2-3 and V is TRBV5-1; D gene uncertain. Germline lookup yields CDR1 SGHRS and CDR2 YFSETQ. This CDR3 spans 16 amino acids. Trimming removed 0 bases at V and 1 base at J, with 12 bases between. This CDR3 reads CASSLGPQTGTDTQYF. CDR3 nucleotide sequence: TGCGCCAGCAGCTTGGGACCGCAAACGGGCACAGATACGCAGTATTTT.

This clonotype was counted between two and nine times. The J gene is TRBJ1-5, the V gene TRBV4-1, with D possibly being TRBD1 (5 bases). This CDR3 has 16 residues. Looked up from germline, CDR1 is MGHRA and CDR2 is YSYEKL. Trimming took off 2 bases at V and 7 bases at J, with 18 bases between the two ends. CDR3 in amino acids: CASSQLWGEGGQPQHF. The CDR3, as DNA: TGCGCCAGCAGCCAACTCTGGGGGGAAGGTGGGCAGCCCCAGCATTTT.

This clonotype appeared many times. The CDR3 DNA follows: TGCGCCAGCAGCCAAGGAGCGGGGGTTAGCACAGATACGCAGTATTTT. Encoded protein: CASSQGAGVSTDTQYF. This rearrangement joins TRBV4-3 to TRBJ2-3; 8 nucleotides line up with TRBD2. The CDR3 totals 16 residues. Germline V gene data show CDR1 as LGHNA and CDR2 as YSLEER. Losses at the gene ends were 1 base for V and 0 bases for J; bases not matched to a gene: 3.

A few counts support this clonotype. This rearrangement joins TRBV5-1 to TRBJ2-2; D gene ambiguous. Trimming stripped 3 bases from V and 2 bases from J, with 5 bases between. Germline V gene sequence: CDR1 SGHRS, CDR2 YFSETQ. This CDR3 comprises 13 residues. CDR3 in DNA: TGCGCCAGCAGCTCACTCAACACCGGGGAGCTGTTTTTT. The encoded protein is CASSSLNTGELFF.

The chain has TRBV7-9 and TRBJ1-1; TRBD1 might be the D (5 bases). This CDR3 comprises 17 residues. With 1 base removed from V and 7 bases from J, the gap between germline ends came to 22 bases. Germline loops: CDR1 SEHNR, CDR2 FQNEAQ (reference sequence). The DNA of the CDR3 is TGTGCCAGCAGCTTAGAGGGTGCAGGCGAGGGGCCCCTTGAAGCTTTCTTT. This gives the protein CASSLEGAGEGPLEAFF.

This chain links TRBV20-1 with TRBJ2-1, with unresolved D. CDR1 DFQATT and CDR2 SNEGSKA come from the germline V gene (reference sequence). V dropped 0 bases and J dropped 13 bases, with 10 bases sitting between them. This CDR3 has 11 residues. CDR3 amino acids: CSARDPARQFF. For the CDR3, the DNA is TGCAGTGCTAGAGATCCGGCGCGACAGTTCTTC.